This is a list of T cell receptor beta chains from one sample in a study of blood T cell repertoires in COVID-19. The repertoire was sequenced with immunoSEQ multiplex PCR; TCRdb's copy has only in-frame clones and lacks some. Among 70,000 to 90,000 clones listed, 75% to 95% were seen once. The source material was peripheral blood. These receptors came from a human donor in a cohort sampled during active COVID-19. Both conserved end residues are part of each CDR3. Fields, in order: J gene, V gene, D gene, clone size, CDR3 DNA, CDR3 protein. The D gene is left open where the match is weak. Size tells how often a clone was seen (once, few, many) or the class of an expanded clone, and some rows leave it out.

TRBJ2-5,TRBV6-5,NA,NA,TGTGCCAGCAGTTACCGTGGCAGGGGAGGGGAGACCCAGTACTTC,CASSYRGRGGETQYF
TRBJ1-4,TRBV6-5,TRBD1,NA,TGTGCCAGCAGTTCACAGGGGGCCTTTAATGAAAAACTGTTTTTT,CASSSQGAFNEKLFF
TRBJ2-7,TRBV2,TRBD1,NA,TGTGCCAGCAGAAGGACAGGGCCTTACTACGAGCAGTACTTC,CASRRTGPYYEQYF
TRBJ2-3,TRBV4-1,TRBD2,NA,TGCGCCAGCAGCCAAGCTGTGAGCGGGGGGAGCACAGATACGCAGTATTTT,CASSQAVSGGSTDTQYF
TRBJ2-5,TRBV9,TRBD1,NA,TGTGCCAGCAGCGTAGGGACAGGGCAAGAGACCCAGTACTTC,CASSVGTGQETQYF
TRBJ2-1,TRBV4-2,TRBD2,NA,TGTGCCAGCAGCCAGGCTCCAAGCGGGGGGGCCTTGTATCCCCATGAGCAGTTCTTC,CASSQAPSGGALYPHEQFF
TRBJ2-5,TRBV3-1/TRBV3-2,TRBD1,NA,TGTGCCAGCAGCCCGGGACAGGAGGTTGAGACCCAGTACTTC,CASSPGQEVETQYF
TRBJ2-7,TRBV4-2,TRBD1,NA,TGTGCCAGCAGTCAAGGACAGGGCTCCTACGAGCAGTACTTC,CASSQGQGSYEQYF
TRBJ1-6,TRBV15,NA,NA,TGTGCCACCAGCAGAGGACAGGAGAATTCACCCCTCCACTTT,CATSRGQENSPLHF
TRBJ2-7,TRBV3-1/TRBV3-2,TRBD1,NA,TGTGCCAGCAGCCAAGATAGCACAGGGGTCTACGAGCAGTACTTC,CASSQDSTGVYEQYF
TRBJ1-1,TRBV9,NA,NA,TGTGCCAGCAGTCACACAGAGGGCGGCACTGAAGCTTTCTTT,CASSHTEGGTEAFF
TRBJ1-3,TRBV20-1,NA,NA,TGCAGTGCTAGTCTGACAGCTGGAAACACCATATATTTT,CSASLTAGNTIYF
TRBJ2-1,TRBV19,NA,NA,TGTGCCAGTTACGGGGGACCGAGCTCCTACAATGAGCAGTTCTTC,CASYGGPSSYNEQFF
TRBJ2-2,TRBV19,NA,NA,TGTGCCAGTAGTATGGTCAGAATTACGAACACCGGGGAGCTGTTTTTT,CASSMVRITNTGELFF
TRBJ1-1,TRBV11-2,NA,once,TGTGCCAGCACCGGAGGGGTCAACTTAAACACTGAAGCTTTCTTT,CASTGGVNLNTEAFF
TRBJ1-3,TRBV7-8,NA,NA,TGTGCCAGCAGGGTGAGCTCTGGAAACACCATATATTTT,CASRVSSGNTIYF
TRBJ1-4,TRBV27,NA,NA,TGTGCCAGCAGGCCCACATGGCGGGTTGTTACTAATGAAAAACTGTTTTTT,CASRPTWRVVTNEKLFF